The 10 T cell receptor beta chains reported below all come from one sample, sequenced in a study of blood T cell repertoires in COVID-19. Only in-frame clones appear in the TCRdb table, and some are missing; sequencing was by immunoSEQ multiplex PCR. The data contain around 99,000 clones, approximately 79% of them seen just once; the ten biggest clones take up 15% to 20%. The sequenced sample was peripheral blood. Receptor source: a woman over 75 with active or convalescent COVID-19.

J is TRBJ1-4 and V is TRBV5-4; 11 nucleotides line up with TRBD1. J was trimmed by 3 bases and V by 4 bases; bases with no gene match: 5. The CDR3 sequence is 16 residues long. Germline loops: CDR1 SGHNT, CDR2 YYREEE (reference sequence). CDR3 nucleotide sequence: TGTGCCAGCAGCGCGGACAGGGGGCTCTCTAATGAAAAACTGTTTTTT. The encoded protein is CASSADRGLSNEKLFF.

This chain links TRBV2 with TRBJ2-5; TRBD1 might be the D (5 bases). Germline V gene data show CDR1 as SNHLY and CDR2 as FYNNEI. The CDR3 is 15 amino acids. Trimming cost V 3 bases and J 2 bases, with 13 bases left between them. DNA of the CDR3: TGTGCCAGCAGTGAGTCCAGGGCAAAACAAGAGACCCAGTACTTC. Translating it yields CASSESRAKQETQYF.

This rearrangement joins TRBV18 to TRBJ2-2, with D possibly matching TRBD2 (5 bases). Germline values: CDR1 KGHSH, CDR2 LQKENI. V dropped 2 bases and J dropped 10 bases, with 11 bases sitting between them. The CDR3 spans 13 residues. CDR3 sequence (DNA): TGTGCCAGCTCACCAAACATGGGAGCGGAGCTGTTTTTT. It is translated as CASSPNMGAELFF.

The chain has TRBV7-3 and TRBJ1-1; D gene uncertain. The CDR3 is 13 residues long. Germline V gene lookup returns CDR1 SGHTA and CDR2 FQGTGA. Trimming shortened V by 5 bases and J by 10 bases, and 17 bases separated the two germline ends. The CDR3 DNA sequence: TGTGCCAGCAGCAAACGGGTGGGAGAGGTAGCTTTCTTT. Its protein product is CASSKRVGEVAFF.

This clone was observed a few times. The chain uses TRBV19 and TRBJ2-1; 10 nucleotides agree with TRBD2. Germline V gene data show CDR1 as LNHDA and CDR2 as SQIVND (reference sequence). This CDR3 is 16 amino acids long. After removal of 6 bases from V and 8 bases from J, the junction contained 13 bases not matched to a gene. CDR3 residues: CASSGQLAGAGDEQFF. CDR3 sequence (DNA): TGTGCCAGTAGCGGGCAGCTAGCGGGAGCCGGGGATGAGCAGTTCTTC.

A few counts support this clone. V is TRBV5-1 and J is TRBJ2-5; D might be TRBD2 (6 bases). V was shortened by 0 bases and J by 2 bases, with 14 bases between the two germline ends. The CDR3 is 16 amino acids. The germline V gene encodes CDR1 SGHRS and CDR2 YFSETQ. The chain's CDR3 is CASSLALGGGQETQYF. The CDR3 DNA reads TGCGCCAGCAGCTTGGCCTTGGGGGGAGGACAAGAGACCCAGTACTTC.

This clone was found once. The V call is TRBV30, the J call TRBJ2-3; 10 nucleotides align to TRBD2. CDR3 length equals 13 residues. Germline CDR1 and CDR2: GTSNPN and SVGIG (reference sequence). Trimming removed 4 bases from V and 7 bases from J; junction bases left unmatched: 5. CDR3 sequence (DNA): TGTGCCTGGACCCTAGCGGGAGATCATACGCAGTATTTT. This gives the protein CAWTLAGDHTQYF.

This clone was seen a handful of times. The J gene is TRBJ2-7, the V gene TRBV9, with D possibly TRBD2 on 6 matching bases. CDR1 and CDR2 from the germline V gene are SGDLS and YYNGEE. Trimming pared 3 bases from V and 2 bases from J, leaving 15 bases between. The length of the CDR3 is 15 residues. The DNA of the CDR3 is TGTGCCAGCAGCGCCCGGGACTCCCTCCCCTACGAGCAGTACTTC. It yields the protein CASSARDSLPYEQYF.

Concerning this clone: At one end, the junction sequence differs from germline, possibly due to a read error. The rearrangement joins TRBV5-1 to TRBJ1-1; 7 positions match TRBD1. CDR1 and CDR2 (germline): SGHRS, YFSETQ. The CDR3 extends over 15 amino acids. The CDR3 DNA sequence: TGTGCCAGCAGCCAAAGGACAGGTCAGAACACTGAAGCTTTCTTT. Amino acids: CASSQRTGQNTEAFF.

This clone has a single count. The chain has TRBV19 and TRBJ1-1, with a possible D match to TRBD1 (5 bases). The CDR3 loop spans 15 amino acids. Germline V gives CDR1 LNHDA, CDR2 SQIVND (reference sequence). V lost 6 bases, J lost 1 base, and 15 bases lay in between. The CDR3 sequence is CASRTTGGKNTEAFF. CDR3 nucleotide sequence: TGTGCCAGTAGAACCACAGGTGGAAAGAACACTGAAGCTTTCTTT.